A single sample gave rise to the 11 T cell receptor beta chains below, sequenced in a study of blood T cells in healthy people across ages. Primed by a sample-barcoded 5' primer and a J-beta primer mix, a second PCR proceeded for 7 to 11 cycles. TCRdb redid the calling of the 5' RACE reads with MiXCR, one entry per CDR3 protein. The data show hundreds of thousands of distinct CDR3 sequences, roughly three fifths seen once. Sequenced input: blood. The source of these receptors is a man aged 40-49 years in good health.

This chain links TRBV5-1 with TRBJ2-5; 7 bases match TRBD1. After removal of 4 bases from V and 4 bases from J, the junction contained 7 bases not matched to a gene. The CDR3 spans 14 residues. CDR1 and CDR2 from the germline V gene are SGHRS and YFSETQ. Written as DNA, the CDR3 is TGCGCCAGCAGCAAAACCTCAGGGGGAGAGACCCAGTACTTC. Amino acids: CASSKTSGGETQYF.

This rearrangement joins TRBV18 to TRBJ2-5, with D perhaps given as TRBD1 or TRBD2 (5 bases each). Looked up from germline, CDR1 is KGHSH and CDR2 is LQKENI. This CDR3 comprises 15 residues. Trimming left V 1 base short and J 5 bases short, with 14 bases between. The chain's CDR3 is CASSPLPGRQETQYF. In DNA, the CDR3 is TGTGCCAGCTCACCACTTCCGGGGCGCCAGGAGACCCAGTACTTC.

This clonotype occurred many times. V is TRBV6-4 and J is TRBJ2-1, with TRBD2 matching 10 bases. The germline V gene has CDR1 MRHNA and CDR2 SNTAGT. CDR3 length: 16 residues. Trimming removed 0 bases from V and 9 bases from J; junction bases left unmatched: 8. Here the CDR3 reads CASSDSAASGSIEQFF. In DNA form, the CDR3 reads TGTGCCAGCAGTGACTCGGCGGCTAGCGGGAGTATTGAGCAGTTCTTC.

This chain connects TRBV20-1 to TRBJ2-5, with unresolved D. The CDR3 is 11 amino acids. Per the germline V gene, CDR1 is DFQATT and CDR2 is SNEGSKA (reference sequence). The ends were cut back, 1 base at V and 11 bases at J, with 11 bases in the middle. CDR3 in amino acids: CSARVGRSQYF. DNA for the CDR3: TGCAGTGCTAGAGTAGGACGATCGCAGTACTTC.

Here the CDR3 reads CASSSLRAPQETQYF. The CDR3 DNA is TGTGCCAGCAGCTCCCTCCGGGCTCCCCAAGAGACCCAGTACTTC. This chain joins TRBV11-3 and TRBJ2-5, with D unclear. The V gene lost 4 bases and the J gene lost 1 base, with 13 bases spanning the gap. The CDR3 is 15 amino acids. Germline CDR1 is SGHNT and CDR2 is YENEEA.

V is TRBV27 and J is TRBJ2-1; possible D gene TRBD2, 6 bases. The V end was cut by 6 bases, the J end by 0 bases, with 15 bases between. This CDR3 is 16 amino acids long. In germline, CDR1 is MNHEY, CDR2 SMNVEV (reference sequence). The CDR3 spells CASSPAGGSSYNEQFF. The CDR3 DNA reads TGTGCCAGCAGCCCAGCCGGGGGAAGCTCCTACAATGAGCAGTTCTTC.

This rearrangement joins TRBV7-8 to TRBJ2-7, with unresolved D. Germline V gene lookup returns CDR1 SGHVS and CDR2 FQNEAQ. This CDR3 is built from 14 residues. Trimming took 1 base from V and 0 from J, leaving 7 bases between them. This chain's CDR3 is CASSLEITSYEQYF. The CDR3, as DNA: TGTGCCAGCAGCTTAGAGATCACCTCCTACGAGCAGTACTTC.

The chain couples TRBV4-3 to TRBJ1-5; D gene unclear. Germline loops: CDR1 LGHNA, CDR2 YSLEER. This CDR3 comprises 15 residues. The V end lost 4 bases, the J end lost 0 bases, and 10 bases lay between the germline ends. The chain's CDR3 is CASSLDPNSNQPQHF. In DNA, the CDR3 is TGCGCCAGCAGCCTGGATCCTAATAGCAATCAGCCCCAGCATTTT.

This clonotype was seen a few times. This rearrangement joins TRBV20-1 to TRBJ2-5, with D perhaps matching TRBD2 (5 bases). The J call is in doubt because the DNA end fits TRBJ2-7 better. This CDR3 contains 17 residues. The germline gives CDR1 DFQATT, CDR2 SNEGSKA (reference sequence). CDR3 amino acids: CSARDGSFSRGVYEQYF. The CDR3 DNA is TGCAGTGCTAGAGATGGGAGCTTCTCAAGAGGTGTCTACGAGCAGTACTTC.

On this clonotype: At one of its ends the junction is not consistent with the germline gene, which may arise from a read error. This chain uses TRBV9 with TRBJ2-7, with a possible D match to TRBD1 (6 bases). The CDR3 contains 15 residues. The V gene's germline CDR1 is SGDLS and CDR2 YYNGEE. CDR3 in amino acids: CASSASTGFGYEQYF. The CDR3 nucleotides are TGTGCCAGTAGCGCGTCGACAGGTTTTGGCTACGAGCAGTACTTC.

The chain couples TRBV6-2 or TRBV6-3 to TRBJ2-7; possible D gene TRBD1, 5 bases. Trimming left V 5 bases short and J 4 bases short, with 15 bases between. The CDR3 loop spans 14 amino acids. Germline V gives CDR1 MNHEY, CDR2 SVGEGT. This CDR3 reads CASSGLRTRYEQYF. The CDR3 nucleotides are TGTGCCAGCAGTGGCCTCCGGACAAGGTACGAGCAGTACTTC.